This entry lists 19 T cell receptor beta chains sequenced from one sample in a study of blood T cells in healthy people across ages. The use of a sample-barcoded 5' primer and a J-beta primer mix characterized a second PCR of roughly 7 to 12 cycles. TCRdb fed the 5' RACE reads into MiXCR, producing one record per CDR3 protein. The sample consists of 1.8 million or so distinct CDR3 sequences, 35% to 50% of them appearing once. Sequencing was performed on blood. The receptors derive from a human donor in good health.

This clonotype was counted a few times. In DNA, the CDR3 is TGCAGTGCTAGGGGCGAGCGGGGGACCTACGAGCAGTACTTC. Protein: CSARGERGTYEQYF. The chain employs TRBV20-1 and TRBJ2-7, with 8 positions matching TRBD2. This CDR3 spans 14 amino acids. The J segment lost 2 bases and the V segment lost 3 bases, leaving 6 bases of the junction unmatched. Germline lookup yields CDR1 DFQATT and CDR2 SNEGSKA (reference sequence).

This clonotype showed up just a few times. This chain joins TRBV4-3 and TRBJ2-3, with unresolved D. This CDR3 is 15 amino acids long. CDR1 LGHNA and CDR2 YSLEER come from the germline V gene. Trimming stripped 0 bases from V and 0 bases from J, with 7 bases between. CDR3 coding DNA: TGCGCCAGCAGCCAAGATGGGAAGAGCACAGATACGCAGTATTTT. Amino acids: CASSQDGKSTDTQYF.

The chain joins TRBV3-1 to TRBJ2-3, with TRBD2 matching 12 bases. The CDR3 is made up of 16 amino acids. V lost 5 bases and J lost 4; bases outside the gene matches: 7. CDR1 is LGHDT, CDR2 YNNKEL, per germline (reference sequence). CDR3 nucleotide sequence: TGTGCCAGCAGCAGAGGGACTAGCGGGCTCCCAGATACGCAGTATTTT. Amino acid sequence: CASSRGTSGLPDTQYF.

A few counts support this clonotype. The chain couples TRBV29-1 to TRBJ2-1; maybe TRBD1 (5 bases). This CDR3 comprises 11 residues. V was shortened by 6 bases and J by 8 bases, with 11 bases between the two germline ends. Per germline, CDR1 SQVTM and CDR2 ANQGSEA. CDR3 coding DNA: TGCAGCGTAAGGGGTACGGATGAGCAGTTCTTC. It translates to CSVRGTDEQFF.

The genes are TRBV29-1 and TRBJ1-2, with unresolved D. CDR1 and CDR2 from the germline V gene are SQVTM and ANQGSEA. Trimming stripped 6 bases from V and 7 bases from J, with 21 bases between. The CDR3 length is 14 residues. CDR3 in amino acids: CSVAPPGSLGGYTF. The CDR3 DNA reads TGCAGCGTGGCCCCACCCGGGTCCTTGGGTGGCTACACCTTC.

This clonotype was observed a handful of times. The gene calls are TRBV20-1 and TRBJ2-7; 7 nucleotides line up with TRBD1. The CDR3 contains 13 residues. Trimming cost V 1 base and J 5 bases; bases outside gene matches: 5. CDR1 and CDR2 (germline): DFQATT, SNEGSKA (reference sequence). Here the CDR3 DNA reads TGCAGTGCTAGAGTTATAGGGGGCAACGAGCAGTACTTC. As protein: CSARVIGGNEQYF.

The chain uses TRBV7-2 and TRBJ1-2; TRBD1 matches at 9 bases. The CDR3 sequence is 15 residues long. The V gene's germline CDR1 is SGHTA and CDR2 FQGNSA. V lost 5 bases and J lost 5; bases outside the gene matches: 9. CDR3 DNA sequence: TGTGCCAGCAGCGACGGGACAGGGCCGGGATATGGCTACACCTTC. The encoded protein is CASSDGTGPGYGYTF.

This clonotype showed up just a few times. The chain joins TRBV29-1 to TRBJ2-4; 9 bases fit TRBD1. TRBJ2-7 explains the end of the DNA better; the J call may be wrong. Germline V lookup: CDR1 SQVTM, CDR2 ANQGSEA. CDR3 length: 13 amino acids. CDR3 amino acids: CSGAGTGSFEQYF. DNA of the CDR3: TGCAGCGGGGCCGGGACAGGGTCTTTCGAGCAGTACTTC.

There are many counts of this clonotype. The chain couples TRBV11-2 to TRBJ2-1, with TRBD2 matching over 13 bases. J was trimmed by 9 bases and V by 1 base; bases with no gene match: 0. CDR3 length: 14 amino acids. CDR1 and CDR2 (germline): SGHAT, FQNNGV. CDR3 loop: CASSLGLAGGEQFF. The CDR3 bases are TGTGCCAGCAGCTTAGGACTAGCGGGGGGTGAGCAGTTCTTC.

This clonotype appeared a few times. The chain employs TRBV28 and TRBJ2-7; D is unresolved. V was pared by 4 bases and J by 3 bases, with 19 bases between. CDR1 MDHEN and CDR2 SYDVKM come from the germline V gene. The CDR3 sequence is 16 residues long. CDR3 in amino acids: CASSSPTVAANYEQYF. In DNA, the CDR3 is TGTGCCAGCAGTTCACCAACCGTAGCCGCTAACTACGAGCAGTACTTC.

The chain links TRBV20-1 to TRBJ1-3; 7 nucleotides match TRBD1. The CDR3 spans 13 residues. With 5 bases clipped from V and 4 bases from J, the junction kept 5 bases outside the gene matches. Germline V lookup: CDR1 DFQATT, CDR2 SNEGSKA (reference sequence). CDR3 nucleotides: TGCAGTGCTTTGACAGGGATAGGAAACACCATATATTTT. Translating gives CSALTGIGNTIYF.

This clonotype has only a few counts. The chain carries TRBV19 and TRBJ1-2; D gene uncertain. The germline V gene encodes CDR1 LNHDA and CDR2 SQIVND (reference sequence). Trimming cost V 7 bases and J 8 bases, with 20 bases left between them. The CDR3 covers 14 residues. For the CDR3, the DNA is TGTGCCAGTAATCCAACGGCGACTTTCGGAGGCTACACCTTC. Amino acid sequence: CASNPTATFGGYTF.

This CDR3 reads CASSSDRTNTGELFF. As DNA, the CDR3 is TGTGCCAGCAGCTCGGACAGGACGAACACCGGGGAGCTGTTTTTT. The chain has TRBV2 and TRBJ2-2; 7 bases are shared with TRBD1. Germline loops: CDR1 SNHLY, CDR2 FYNNEI. The junction had 4 bases not matched to a gene; V was cut back by 6 bases and J by 0 bases. This CDR3 has 15 residues. Combining the CDR3 with reference TRBV2 and TRBJ2-2 gives the whole variable domain EPEVTQTPSHQVTQMGQEVILRCVPISNHLYFYWYRQILGQKVEFLVSFYNNEISEKSEIFDDQFSVERPDGSNFTLKIRSTKLEDSAMYFCASSSDRTNTGELFFGEGSRLTVL.

The gene calls are TRBV6-2 or TRBV6-3 and TRBJ1-2, with D perhaps TRBD1 (6 bases). Trimming cost V 1 base and J 3 bases, with 18 bases left between them. The CDR3 extends over 17 amino acids. Germline CDR1 MNHEY, CDR2 SVGEGT. This CDR3 is CASSYFVAGDLDYGYTF. The CDR3 DNA follows: TGTGCCAGCAGTTACTTCGTAGCAGGGGACCTAGACTATGGCTACACCTTC.

The chain couples TRBV4-2 to TRBJ2-3; D possibly corresponds to TRBD2 (5 bases). The CDR3 sequence is 15 residues long. CDR1 and CDR2 from the germline V gene are LGHNA and YNFKEQ. V was shortened by 2 bases and J by 1 base, with 10 bases between the two germline ends. CDR3: CASSQTSFGTDTQYF. The CDR3 DNA sequence: TGTGCCAGCAGCCAAACTAGTTTTGGCACAGATACGCAGTATTTT.

The J gene is TRBJ2-3, the V gene TRBV20-1, with D hard to call. With 2 bases removed from V and 3 bases from J, the gap between germline ends came to 12 bases. In germline, CDR1 is DFQATT, CDR2 SNEGSKA (reference sequence). CDR3 length: 14 residues. CDR3 in amino acids: CSARRASSTDTQYF. CDR3 in DNA: TGCAGTGCTAGAAGAGCTTCCAGTACAGATACGCAGTATTTT.

This clonotype has a handful of counts. V gene TRBV18 combines with J gene TRBJ2-1; no definite D call. The V gene lost 3 bases and the J gene lost 6 bases, with 9 bases spanning the gap. Germline V gene sequence: CDR1 KGHSH, CDR2 LQKENI. The CDR3 sequence is 13 residues long. In DNA, the CDR3 is TGTGCCAGCTCACCCCCCTCCAGCAATGAGCAGTTCTTC. Protein sequence: CASSPPSSNEQFF.

The V gene is TRBV5-4, the J gene TRBJ2-7, with a possible D match to TRBD2 (7 bases). The germline gives CDR1 SGHNT, CDR2 YYREEE (reference sequence). V was pared by 3 bases and J by 4 bases, with 17 bases between. The CDR3 runs 15 residues. The CDR3 DNA sequence: TGTGCCAGCAGCTCCGGCGGGGGCGGACCTTACGAGCAGTACTTC. Its protein product is CASSSGGGGPYEQYF.

This clonotype has a single count. A read error may account for a junction end that differs from germline. J is TRBJ1-6 and V is TRBV4-3; D is unresolved. The CDR3 runs to 13 residues. From germline, CDR1 is LGHNA and CDR2 YSLEER. The DNA for the CDR3 is TGCACCAGCAGCCAAGATTTAAGCTCACCCCTCCACTTT. Encoded protein: CTSSQDLSSPLHF.